Listed below are T cell receptor beta chains from one sample, sequenced in a study of blood T cell repertoires in COVID-19. Here immunoSEQ multiplex PCR was the method, and the copy in TCRdb shows in-frame clones only, minus some. The repertoire holds 100,000 or so clones, just over 90% seen once, with around 2.1% in the top ten. Sequencing was done on a sample of peripheral blood. Receptors originate from a man aged 50 to 59 with active COVID-19. The CDR3 runs from the conserved cysteine through the conserved F or W. Fields, in order: clone size, D gene, J gene, V gene, CDR3 protein, CDR3 DNA. The D gene is left open where the match is weak. Not every row has a clone size; where given, it reads once, few, many or a size class.

>once|TRBD2|TRBJ2-1|TRBV6-6
CASSPTSGRRNEQFF
TGTGCCAGCAGCCCTACTAGCGGGAGAAGGAATGAGCAGTTCTTC
>once|NA|TRBJ1-3|TRBV5-6
CASSLGVGSGNTIYF
TGTGCCAGCAGCTTGGGGGTGGGCTCCGGAAACACCATATATTTT
>NA|TRBD2|TRBJ2-1|TRBV5-1
CASTLAGTYNEQFF
TGCGCCAGCACACTAGCGGGTACTTACAATGAGCAGTTCTTC
>NA|TRBD1|TRBJ1-5|TRBV29-1
CSVGQGSQPQHF
TGCAGCGTTGGACAGGGCAGCCAGCCCCAGCATTTT
>NA|NA|TRBJ2-1|TRBV6-6
CASSYSQGGPNEQFF
TGTGCCAGCAGTTACTCGCAGGGGGGCCCCAATGAGCAGTTCTTC
>NA|TRBD1|TRBJ2-2|TRBV29-1
CSVRAGGNTGELFF
TGCAGCGTCCGGGCAGGGGGGAACACCGGGGAGCTGTTTTTT
>NA|TRBD2|TRBJ2-3|TRBV6-4
CASRLAGGTDTQYF
TGTGCCAGCAGACTAGCGGGGGGCACAGATACGCAGTATTTT
>NA|NA|TRBJ2-4|TRBV30
CAWSLGLGNIQYF
TGTGCCTGGAGTCTGGGACTGGGAAACATTCAGTACTTC
>NA|NA|TRBJ1-6|TRBV19
CASSIRKDSPLHF
TGTGCCAGTAGTATCAGGAAGGATTCACCCCTCCACTTT
>NA|NA|TRBJ2-2|TRBV18
CASSPARGPTGELFF
TGTGCCAGCTCACCAGCCAGGGGTCCGACCGGGGAGCTGTTTTTT
>NA|TRBD2|TRBJ2-1|TRBV9
CASSAGGGPEYNEQFF
TGTGCCAGCAGCGCCGGGGGAGGGCCTGAGTACAATGAGCAGTTCTTC
>once|TRBD2|TRBJ2-1|TRBV27
CASSPIPVVSGNEQFF
TGTGCCAGCAGTCCGATCCCGGTGGTTAGCGGGAATGAGCAGTTCTTC
>NA|NA|TRBJ2-1|TRBV5-8
CASSPRNLQFF
TGTGCCAGCAGCCCCCGTAATCTGCAGTTCTTC
>once|TRBD2|TRBJ2-1|TRBV27
CASSLFAGGIGDNEQFF
TGTGCCAGCAGTTTATTTGCGGGGGGGATCGGGGACAATGAGCAGTTCTTC
>NA|TRBD1|TRBJ1-2|TRBV3-1/TRBV3-2
CASSLTSYGDSINYGYTF
TGTGCCAGCAGCCTTACATCATATGGGGACAGCATTAACTATGGCTACACCTTC
>NA|TRBD2|TRBJ2-1|TRBV3-1/TRBV3-2
CASSQEGRGEQFF
TGTGCCAGCAGCCAAGAAGGGCGGGGGGAGCAGTTCTTC
>NA|TRBD1|TRBJ1-6|TRBV28
CASSFLGTDNSPLHF
TGTGCCAGCAGTTTCCTCGGGACAGATAATTCACCCCTCCACTTT
>NA|NA|TRBJ2-1|TRBV12-3/TRBV12-4
CASSFSGLNEQFF
TGTGCCAGCAGTTTCAGCGGATTGAATGAGCAGTTCTTC
>NA|TRBD2|TRBJ2-1|TRBV24-1
CATSDIAGGPSSYNEQFF
TGTGCCACCAGTGATATTGCGGGAGGGCCGAGCTCCTACAATGAGCAGTTCTTC
>NA|TRBD2|TRBJ2-3|TRBV6-5
CASNRLAGAGDTQYF
TGTGCCAGCAACCGACTAGCGGGGGCGGGAGATACGCAGTATTTT
>NA|NA|TRBJ2-7|TRBV5-1
CASSLGYYEQYF
TGCGCCAGCAGCTTGGGCTACTACGAGCAGTACTTC
>NA|TRBD2|TRBJ2-2|TRBV27
CASSPAIGREVITGELFF
TGTGCCAGCAGTCCCGCGATAGGGCGGGAGGTCATAACCGGGGAGCTGTTTTTT
>NA|NA|TRBJ2-3|TRBV5-1
CASSSSGTPDTQYF
TGCGCCAGCAGCTCTTCCGGGACACCAGATACGCAGTATTTT
>NA|NA|TRBJ2-2|TRBV7-9
CASSQQGTGELFF
TGTGCCAGCAGCCAACAGGGCACCGGGGAGCTGTTTTTT
>NA|NA|TRBJ2-1|TRBV15
CATSRGGPGAIYNEQFF
TGTGCCACCAGCAGAGGGGGTCCAGGGGCGATCTACAATGAGCAGTTCTTC
>NA|NA|TRBJ1-1|TRBV5-4
CASSSGGDIPMNTEAFF
TGTGCCAGCAGCTCAGGTGGGGACATCCCCATGAACACTGAAGCTTTCTTT
>few|NA|TRBJ1-1|TRBV4-1
CASSQDRTREAFF
TGCGCCAGCAGCCAAGATCGGACACGTGAAGCTTTCTTT
>NA|TRBD2|TRBJ2-2|TRBV9
CASSSGLAGGFTGELFF
TGTGCCAGCAGTTCGGGACTAGCGGGGGGTTTTACCGGGGAGCTGTTTTTT
>NA|NA|TRBJ1-3|TRBV11-1
CASSTQDGGSGNTIYF
TGTGCCAGCAGCACCCAGGACGGAGGATCTGGAAACACCATATATTTT